This is a list of T cell receptor beta chains from one sample in a study of blood T cell repertoires in COVID-19. Clones were sequenced by immunoSEQ multiplex PCR, and TCRdb holds only the in-frame ones, with some missing. Among about 140,000 clones listed, approximately 80% were seen once. Sequencing was performed on peripheral blood. The receptor set was obtained from a woman of 80 years or more with active or convalescent COVID-19. Both conserved end residues are part of each CDR3. A D gene is named only where the DNA matches it firmly. For some rows the clone size is stated as once, few or many, or as a class when expanded; others skip it.

.	TRBV6-5	.	TRBJ1-3	CASSPLFSTIYF	TGTGCCAGCAGTCCATTGTTTAGCACCATATATTTT
TRBD1	TRBV7-9	.	TRBJ1-2	CASTQSGQGAFGYTF	TGTGCCAGCACCCAAAGCGGACAGGGAGCGTTTGGCTACACCTTC
.	TRBV5-4	.	TRBJ1-1	CASSLSTDDTEAFF	TGTGCCAGCAGCTTATCGACTGATGACACTGAAGCTTTCTTT
.	TRBV6-5	.	TRBJ1-1	CASTKGGGSVTEAFF	TGTGCCAGCACTAAGGGGGGGGGTTCGGTCACTGAAGCTTTCTTT
.	TRBV28	.	TRBJ1-5	CASSLYGVGQGFNQPQHF	TGTGCCAGCAGTTTATATGGTGTCGGACAAGGATTCAATCAGCCCCAGCATTTT
TRBD1	TRBV7-8	once	TRBJ2-5	CASSFRRDRQETQYF	TGTGCCAGCAGCTTCCGCCGGGACAGGCAAGAGACCCAGTACTTC
.	TRBV19	.	TRBJ1-5	CASSTEQGFTNQPQHF	TGTGCCAGTAGTACGGAACAGGGTTTTACCAATCAGCCCCAGCATTTT
.	TRBV6-5	few	TRBJ1-2	CASSSGNYGYTF	TGTGCCAGCAGTTCAGGGAACTATGGCTACACCTTC
.	TRBV2	.	TRBJ1-5	CASSEALGPGSNQPQHF	TGTGCCAGCAGTGAAGCCTTGGGGCCTGGAAGCAATCAGCCCCAGCATTTT
.	TRBV4-3	.	TRBJ2-5	CASSQDSRGQQTQYF	TGCGCCAGCAGCCAAGACTCGCGGGGGCAGCAGACCCAGTACTTC
TRBD1	TRBV5-6	few	TRBJ2-2	CASSMRTGWPGELFF	TGTGCCAGCAGCATGCGGACAGGGTGGCCCGGGGAGCTGTTTTTT
.	TRBV10-3	.	TRBJ1-4	CATRGGGSLEKLFF	TGTGCCACCCGAGGCGGGGGTTCATTGGAAAAACTGTTTTTT
.	TRBV5-6	.	TRBJ1-2	CASSLRGSYGYTF	TGTGCCAGCAGCTTGAGAGGGAGCTATGGCTACACCTTC
TRBD2	TRBV11-2	.	TRBJ2-3	CASSRTSGGALDTQYF	TGTGCCAGCAGCCGGACTAGCGGGGGGGCATTAGATACGCAGTATTTT
TRBD1	TRBV28	.	TRBJ1-1	CASHIGDRLNTEAFF	TGTGCCAGCCATATTGGGGACAGACTGAACACTGAAGCTTTCTTT
.	TRBV6-6	few	TRBJ1-5	CASGGAQPQHF	TGTGCCAGCGGAGGCGCGCAGCCCCAGCATTTT
.	TRBV5-1	.	TRBJ2-1	CASSPGTVYNEQFF	TGCGCCAGCAGCCCCGGGACTGTTTACAATGAGCAGTTCTTC
TRBD1	TRBV7-9	.	TRBJ2-5	CASSRQGAAETQYF	TGTGCCAGCAGCCGTCAGGGGGCCGCGGAGACCCAGTACTTC
.	TRBV5-1	.	TRBJ1-1	CASSLIRDLGAEAFF	TGCGCCAGCAGCTTGATTAGGGACTTAGGGGCTGAAGCTTTCTTT
.	TRBV6-5	.	TRBJ1-5	CASSWDILSNQPQHF	TGTGCCAGCAGTTGGGACATCCTTAGCAATCAGCCCCAGCATTTT
TRBD1	TRBV4-1	many	TRBJ1-5	CASSQDLTGGGQPQHF	TGCGCCAGCAGCCAAGATTTAACAGGGGGAGGTCAGCCCCAGCATTTT
.	TRBV4-1	.	TRBJ2-3	CASSQVLRGRTDTQYF	TGCGCCAGCAGCCAAGTTTTGCGGGGCCGAACAGATACGCAGTATTTT
.	TRBV5-4	.	TRBJ1-1	CASSLGGVATEAFF	TGTGCCAGCAGCTTGGGGGGCGTTGCGACTGAAGCTTTCTTT